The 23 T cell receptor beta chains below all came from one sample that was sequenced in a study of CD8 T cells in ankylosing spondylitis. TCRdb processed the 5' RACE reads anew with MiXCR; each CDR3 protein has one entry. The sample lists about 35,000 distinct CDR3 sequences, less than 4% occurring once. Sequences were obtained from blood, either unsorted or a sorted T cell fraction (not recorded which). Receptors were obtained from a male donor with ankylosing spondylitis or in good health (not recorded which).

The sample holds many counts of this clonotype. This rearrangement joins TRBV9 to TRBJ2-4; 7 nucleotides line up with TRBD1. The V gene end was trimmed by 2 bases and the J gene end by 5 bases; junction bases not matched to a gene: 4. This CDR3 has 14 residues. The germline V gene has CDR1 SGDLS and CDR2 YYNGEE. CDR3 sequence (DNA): TGTGCCAGCAGCGTTGGGACAGTTGAAAACATTCAGTACTTC. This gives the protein CASSVGTVENIQYF. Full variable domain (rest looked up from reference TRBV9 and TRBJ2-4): DSGVTQTPKHLITATGQRVTLRCSPRSGDLSVYWYQQSLDQGLQFLIQYYNGEERAKGNILERFSAQQFPDLHSELNLSSLELGDSALYFCASSVGTVENIQYFGAGTRLSVL.

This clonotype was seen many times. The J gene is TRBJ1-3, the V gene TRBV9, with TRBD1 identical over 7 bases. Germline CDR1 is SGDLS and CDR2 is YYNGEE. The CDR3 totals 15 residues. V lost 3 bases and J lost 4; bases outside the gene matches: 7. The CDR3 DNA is TGTGCCAGCAGCGCCCTTGACAGGGCCGGAAACACCATATATTTT. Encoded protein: CASSALDRAGNTIYF. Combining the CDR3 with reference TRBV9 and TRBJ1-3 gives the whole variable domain DSGVTQTPKHLITATGQRVTLRCSPRSGDLSVYWYQQSLDQGLQFLIQYYNGEERAKGNILERFSAQQFPDLHSELNLSSLELGDSALYFCASSALDRAGNTIYFGEGSWLTVV.

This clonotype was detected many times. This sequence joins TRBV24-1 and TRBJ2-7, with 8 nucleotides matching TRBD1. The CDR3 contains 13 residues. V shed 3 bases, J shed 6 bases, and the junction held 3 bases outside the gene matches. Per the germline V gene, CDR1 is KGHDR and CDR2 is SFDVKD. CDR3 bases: TGTGCCACCAGTGATAGACAGGGGCTCGAGCAGTACGTC. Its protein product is CATSDRQGLEQYV.

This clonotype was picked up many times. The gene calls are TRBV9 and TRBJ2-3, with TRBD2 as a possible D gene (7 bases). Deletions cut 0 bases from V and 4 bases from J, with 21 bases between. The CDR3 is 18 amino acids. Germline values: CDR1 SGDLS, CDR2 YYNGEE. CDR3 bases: TGTGCCAGCAGCGTAGGGGCGAGGAGGGGGGGCCGCGCAGATACGCAGTATTTT. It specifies CASSVGARRGGRADTQYF.

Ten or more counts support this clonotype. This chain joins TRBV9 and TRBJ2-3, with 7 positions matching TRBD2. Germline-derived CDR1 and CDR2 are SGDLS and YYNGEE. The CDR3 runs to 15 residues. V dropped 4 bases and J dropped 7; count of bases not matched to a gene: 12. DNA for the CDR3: TGTGCCAGCAGCTCGACTAGCCGAAGGACGAATACGCAGTATTTT. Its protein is CASSSTSRRTNTQYF.

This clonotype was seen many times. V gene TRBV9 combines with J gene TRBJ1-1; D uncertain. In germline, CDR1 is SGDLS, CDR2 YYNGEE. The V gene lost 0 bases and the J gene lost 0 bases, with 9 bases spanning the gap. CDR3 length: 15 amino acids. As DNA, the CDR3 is TGTGCCAGCAGCGTAGACTCCTACATGAACACTGAAGCTTTCTTT. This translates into CASSVDSYMNTEAFF.

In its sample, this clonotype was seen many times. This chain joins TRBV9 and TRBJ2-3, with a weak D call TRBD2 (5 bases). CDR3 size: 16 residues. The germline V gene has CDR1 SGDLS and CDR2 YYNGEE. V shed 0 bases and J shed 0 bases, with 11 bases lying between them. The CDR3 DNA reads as TGTGCCAGCAGCGTAGATATTAGCGAAAGCACAGATACGCAGTATTTT. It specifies CASSVDISESTDTQYF. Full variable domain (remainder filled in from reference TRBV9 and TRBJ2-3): DSGVTQTPKHLITATGQRVTLRCSPRSGDLSVYWYQQSLDQGLQFLIQYYNGEERAKGNILERFSAQQFPDLHSELNLSSLELGDSALYFCASSVDISESTDTQYFGPGTRLTVL.

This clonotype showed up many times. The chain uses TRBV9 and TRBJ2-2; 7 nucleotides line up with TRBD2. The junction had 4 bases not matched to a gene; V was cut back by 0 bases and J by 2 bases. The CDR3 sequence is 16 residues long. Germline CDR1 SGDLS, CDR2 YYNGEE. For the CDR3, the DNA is TGTGCCAGCAGCGTAGGAGGCGGGAGAAACACCGGGGAGCTGTTTTTT. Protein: CASSVGGGRNTGELFF.

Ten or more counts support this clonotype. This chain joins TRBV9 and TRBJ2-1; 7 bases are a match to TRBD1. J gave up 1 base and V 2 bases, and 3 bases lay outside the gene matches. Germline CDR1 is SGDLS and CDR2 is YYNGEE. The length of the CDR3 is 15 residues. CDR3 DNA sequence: TGTGCCAGCAGCGTTGGACAGGAGTCCTACAATGAGCAGTTCTTC. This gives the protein CASSVGQESYNEQFF.

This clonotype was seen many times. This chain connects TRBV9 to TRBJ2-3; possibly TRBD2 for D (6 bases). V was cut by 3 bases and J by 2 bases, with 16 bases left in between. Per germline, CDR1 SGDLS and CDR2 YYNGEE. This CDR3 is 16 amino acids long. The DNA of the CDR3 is TGTGCCAGCAGCGCACGGGCGGGCGGGGACACAGATACGCAGTATTTT. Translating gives CASSARAGGDTDTQYF.

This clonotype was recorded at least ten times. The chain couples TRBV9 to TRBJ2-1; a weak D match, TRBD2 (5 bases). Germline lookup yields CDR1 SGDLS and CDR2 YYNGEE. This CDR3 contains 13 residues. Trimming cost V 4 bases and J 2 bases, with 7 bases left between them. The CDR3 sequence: CASSPGTYNEQFF. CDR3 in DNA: TGTGCCAGCAGCCCCGGGACCTACAATGAGCAGTTCTTC.

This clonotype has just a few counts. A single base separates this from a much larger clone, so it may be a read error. The CDR3 loop is CASSVDGTGNTIYF. The CDR3 coding sequence is TGTGCCAGCAGCGTAGACGGGACTGGAAACACCATATATTTT. V and J are TRBV9 and TRBJ1-3; D is unresolved. Trimming stripped 0 bases from V and 2 bases from J, with 6 bases between. The CDR3 totals 14 residues. Germline CDR1 SGDLS, CDR2 YYNGEE.

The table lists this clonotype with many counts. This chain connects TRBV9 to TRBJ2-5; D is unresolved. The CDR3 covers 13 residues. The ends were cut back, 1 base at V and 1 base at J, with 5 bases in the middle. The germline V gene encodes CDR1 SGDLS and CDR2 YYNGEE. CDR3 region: CASSVSIQETQYF. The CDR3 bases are TGTGCCAGCAGCGTAAGCATCCAAGAGACCCAGTACTTC.

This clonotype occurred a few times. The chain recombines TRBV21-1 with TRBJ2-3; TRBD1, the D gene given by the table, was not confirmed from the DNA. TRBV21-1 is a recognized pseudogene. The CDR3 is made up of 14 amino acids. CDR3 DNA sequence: TGTGCCAGCAGCACCAGGGGTATCACAGATACGCAGTATTTT. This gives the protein CASSTRGITDTQYF.

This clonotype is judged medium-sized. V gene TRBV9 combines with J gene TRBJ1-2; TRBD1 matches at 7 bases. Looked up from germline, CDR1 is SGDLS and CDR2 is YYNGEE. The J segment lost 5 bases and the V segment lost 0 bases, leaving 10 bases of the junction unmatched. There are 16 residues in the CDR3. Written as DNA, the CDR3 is TGTGCCAGCAGCGTAGCCCCTGGGACAGTAGAGTATGGCTACACCTTC. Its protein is CASSVAPGTVEYGYTF.

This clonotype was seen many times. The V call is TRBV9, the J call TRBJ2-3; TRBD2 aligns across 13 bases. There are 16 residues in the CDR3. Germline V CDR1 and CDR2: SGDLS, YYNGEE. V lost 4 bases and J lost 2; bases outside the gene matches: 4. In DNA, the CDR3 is TGTGCCAGCAGCATTGGGACTAGCGGGACCACAGATACGCAGTATTTT. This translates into CASSIGTSGTTDTQYF. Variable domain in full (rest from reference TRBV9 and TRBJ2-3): DSGVTQTPKHLITATGQRVTLRCSPRSGDLSVYWYQQSLDQGLQFLIQYYNGEERAKGNILERFSAQQFPDLHSELNLSSLELGDSALYFCASSIGTSGTTDTQYFGPGTRLTVL.

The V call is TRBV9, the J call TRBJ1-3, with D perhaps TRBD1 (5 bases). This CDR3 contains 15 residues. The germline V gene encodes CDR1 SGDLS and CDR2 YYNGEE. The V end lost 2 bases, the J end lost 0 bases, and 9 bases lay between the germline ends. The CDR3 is CASSVFDSSGNTIYF. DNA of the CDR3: TGTGCCAGCAGCGTCTTCGACAGCTCTGGAAACACCATATATTTT.

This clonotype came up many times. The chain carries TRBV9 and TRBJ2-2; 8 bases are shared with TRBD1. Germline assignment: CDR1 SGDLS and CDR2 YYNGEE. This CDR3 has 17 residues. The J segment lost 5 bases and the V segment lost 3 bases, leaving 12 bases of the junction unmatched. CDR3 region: CASSAGQGILRTGELFF. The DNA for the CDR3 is TGTGCCAGCAGCGCCGGACAGGGAATCCTCAGGACCGGGGAGCTGTTTTTT.

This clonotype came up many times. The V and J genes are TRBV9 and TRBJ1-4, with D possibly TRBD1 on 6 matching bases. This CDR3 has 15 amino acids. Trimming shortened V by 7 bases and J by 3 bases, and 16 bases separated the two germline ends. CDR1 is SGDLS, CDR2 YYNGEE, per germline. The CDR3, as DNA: TGTGCCAGCGGCCTGACAGGTTCGGCTAATGAAAAACTGTTTTTT. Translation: CASGLTGSANEKLFF.

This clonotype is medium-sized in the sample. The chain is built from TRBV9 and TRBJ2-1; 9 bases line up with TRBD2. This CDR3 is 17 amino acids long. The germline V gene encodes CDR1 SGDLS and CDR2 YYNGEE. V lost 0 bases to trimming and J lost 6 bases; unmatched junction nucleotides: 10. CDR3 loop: CASSVAFGAGGPNEQFF. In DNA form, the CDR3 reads TGTGCCAGCAGCGTAGCCTTCGGGGCGGGAGGGCCCAATGAGCAGTTCTTC.

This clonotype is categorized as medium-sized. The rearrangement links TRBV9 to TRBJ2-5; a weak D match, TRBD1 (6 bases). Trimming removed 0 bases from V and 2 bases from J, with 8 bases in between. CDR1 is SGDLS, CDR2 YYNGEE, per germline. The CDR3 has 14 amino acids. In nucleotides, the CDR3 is TGTGCCAGCAGCGTAGGTGGACAGCAAGAGACCCAGTACTTC. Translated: CASSVGGQQETQYF.

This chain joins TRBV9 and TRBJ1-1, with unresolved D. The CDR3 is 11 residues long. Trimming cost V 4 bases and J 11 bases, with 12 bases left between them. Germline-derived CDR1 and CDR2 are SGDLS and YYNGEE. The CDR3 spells CASSPQTRAFF. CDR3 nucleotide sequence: TGTGCCAGCAGCCCCCAGACAAGGGCTTTCTTT.

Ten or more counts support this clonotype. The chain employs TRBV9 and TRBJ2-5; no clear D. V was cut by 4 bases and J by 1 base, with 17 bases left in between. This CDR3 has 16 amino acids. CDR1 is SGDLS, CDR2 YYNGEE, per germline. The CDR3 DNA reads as TGTGCCAGCAGCCGAACATCACATGCCACCCAAGAGACCCAGTACTTC. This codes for CASSRTSHATQETQYF. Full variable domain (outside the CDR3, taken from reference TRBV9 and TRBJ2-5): DSGVTQTPKHLITATGQRVTLRCSPRSGDLSVYWYQQSLDQGLQFLIQYYNGEERAKGNILERFSAQQFPDLHSELNLSSLELGDSALYFCASSRTSHATQETQYFGPGTRLLVL.